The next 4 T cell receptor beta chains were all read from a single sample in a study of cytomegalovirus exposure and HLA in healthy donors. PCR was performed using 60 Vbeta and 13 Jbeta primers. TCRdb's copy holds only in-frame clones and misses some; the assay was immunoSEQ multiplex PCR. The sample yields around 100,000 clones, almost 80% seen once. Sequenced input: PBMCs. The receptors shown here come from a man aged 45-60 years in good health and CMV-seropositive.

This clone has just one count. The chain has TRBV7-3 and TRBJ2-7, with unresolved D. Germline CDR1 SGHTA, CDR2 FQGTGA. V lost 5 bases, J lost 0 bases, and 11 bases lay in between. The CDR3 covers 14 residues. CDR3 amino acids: CASSPSLISYEQYF. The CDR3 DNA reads TGTGCCAGCAGCCCATCTCTAATCTCCTACGAGCAGTACTTC.

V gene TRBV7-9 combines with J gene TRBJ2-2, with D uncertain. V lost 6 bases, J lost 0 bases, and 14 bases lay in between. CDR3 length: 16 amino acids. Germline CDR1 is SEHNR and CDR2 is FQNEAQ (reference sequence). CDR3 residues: CASSPLYSTNTGELFF. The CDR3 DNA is TGTGCCAGCAGTCCCCTTTATAGCACGAACACCGGGGAGCTGTTTTTT. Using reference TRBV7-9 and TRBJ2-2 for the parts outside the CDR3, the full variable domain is DTGVSQNPRHKITKRGQNVTFRCDPISEHNRLYWYRQTLGQGPEFLTYFQNEAQLEKSRLLSDRFSAERPKGSFSTLEIQRTEQGDSAMYLCASSPLYSTNTGELFFGEGSRLTVL.

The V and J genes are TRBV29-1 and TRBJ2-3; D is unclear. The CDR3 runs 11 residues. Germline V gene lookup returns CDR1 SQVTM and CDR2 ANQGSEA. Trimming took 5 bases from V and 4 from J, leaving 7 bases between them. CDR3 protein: CSVTSADTQYF. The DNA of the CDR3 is TGCAGCGTTACTTCGGCAGATACGCAGTATTTT.

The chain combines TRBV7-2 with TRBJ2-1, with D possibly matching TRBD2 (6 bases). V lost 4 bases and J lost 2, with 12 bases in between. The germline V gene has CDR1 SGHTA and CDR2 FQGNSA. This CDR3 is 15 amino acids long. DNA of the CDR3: TGTGCCAGCAGCTCCGGGACTGGCGCCTACAATGAGCAGTTCTTC. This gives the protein CASSSGTGAYNEQFF.